These 26 T cell receptor beta chains were all obtained from the same sample, sequenced in a study of shared clonotypes between healthy human individuals. Sequenced by immunoSEQ multiplex PCR; TCRdb stores in-frame clones only, minus some. The table has about 1 million clones, about 70% seen once. Sequencing was carried out using memory CD4+ T cells sorted from blood. Subset: CD45RA-negative fraction. These receptors were collected from a man between 18 and 29 years old in good health.

The rearrangement joins TRBV5-4 to TRBJ2-2, with D possibly called TRBD1 or TRBD2 (5 bases each). The V gene lost 4 bases and the J gene lost 4 bases, with 11 bases spanning the gap. The CDR3 is 14 residues long. From germline, CDR1 is SGHNT and CDR2 YYREEE (reference sequence). CDR3 protein: CASSLGPGTGELFF. CDR3 nucleotide sequence: TGTGCCAGCAGCCTGGGACCGGGCACCGGGGAGCTGTTTTTT.

The chain couples TRBV5-8 to TRBJ2-7, with D perhaps TRBD2 (5 bases). Germline V CDR1 and CDR2: SGHTS, YDEGEE. The CDR3 consists of 12 residues. With 4 bases removed from V and 6 bases from J, the gap between germline ends came to 11 bases. This chain's CDR3 is CASSPRGFEQYF. CDR3 DNA sequence: TGTGCCAGCAGCCCCCGGGGTTTCGAGCAGTACTTC.

The chain is built from TRBV6-5 and TRBJ1-2; a weak D match, TRBD1 (5 bases). Germline CDR1 and CDR2: MNHEY and SVGAGI. The CDR3 length is 12 residues. The V end was cut by 9 bases, the J end by 4 bases, with 12 bases between. The CDR3 protein is CASGTTVYGYTF. The DNA for the CDR3 is TGTGCCAGTGGGACGACAGTCTATGGCTACACCTTC.

The gene calls are TRBV5-4 and TRBJ1-6; TRBD1 is a possible D gene (5 bases). The CDR3 runs to 16 residues. Per the germline V gene, CDR1 is SGHNT and CDR2 is YYREEE (reference sequence). V dropped 3 bases and J dropped 5 bases, with 15 bases sitting between them. Written as DNA, the CDR3 is TGTGCCAGCAGCTCTAGGGTTAGGGGAAATAATTCACCCCTCCACTTT. The encoded protein is CASSSRVRGNNSPLHF.

As for this clone: Other DNA sequences in the same sample also yield this CDR3. The chain is built from TRBV18 and TRBJ1-2; no definite D call. Trimming took off 3 bases at V and 2 bases at J, with 7 bases between the two ends. Germline V CDR1 and CDR2: KGHSH, LQKENI. This CDR3 contains 13 residues. The CDR3, as DNA: TGTGCCAGCTCACCGGACCTGAACTATGGCTACACCTTC. It encodes CASSPDLNYGYTF.

The V and J genes are TRBV7-2 and TRBJ1-1; D is ambiguous. Germline assignment: CDR1 SGHTA and CDR2 FQGNSA. V shed 6 bases and J shed 1 base, with 9 bases lying between them. The CDR3 loop spans 13 amino acids. The CDR3 loop reads CASRRMGNTEAFF. CDR3 DNA sequence: TGTGCCAGCAGAAGGATGGGGAACACTGAAGCTTTCTTT.

V is TRBV7-2 and J is TRBJ2-7, with D perhaps matching TRBD1 (6 bases). Per the germline V gene, CDR1 is SGHTA and CDR2 is FQGNSA. The CDR3 runs 16 residues. V lost 1 base and J 3 bases, leaving 16 bases between the germline ends. CDR3 amino acids: CASSLEEAGVGYEQYF. The CDR3 coding sequence is TGTGCCAGCAGCTTAGAAGAGGCAGGGGTAGGCTACGAGCAGTACTTC.

About this clone itself: Other DNA sequences within the sample encode an identical CDR3. This chain uses TRBV16 with TRBJ1-5, with D hard to call. This CDR3 has 12 amino acids. Trimming removed 0 bases at V and 6 bases at J, with 3 bases between. Germline-derived CDR1 and CDR2 are KGHSY and FQNENV. CDR3: CASSQSGQPQHF. The DNA for the CDR3 is TGTGCCAGCAGCCAATCCGGTCAGCCCCAGCATTTT. The whole variable domain, filled in from reference TRBV16 and TRBJ1-5, reads GEEVAQTPKHLVRGEGQKAKLYCAPIKGHSYVFWYQQVLKNEFKFLISFQNENVFDETGMPKERFSAKCLPNSPCSLEIQATKLEDSAVYFCASSQSGQPQHFGDGTRLSIL.

The rearrangement joins TRBV2 to TRBJ2-3, with D perhaps matching TRBD1 (5 bases). This CDR3 has 15 amino acids. Deletions cut 6 bases from V and 0 bases from J, with 13 bases between. Germline V lookup: CDR1 SNHLY, CDR2 FYNNEI. The CDR3 DNA reads as TGTGCCAGCAGGAAGGAAGGGGTCAGCACAGATACGCAGTATTTT. Amino acids: CASRKEGVSTDTQYF.

The J gene is TRBJ2-2, the V gene TRBV11-2, with unresolved D. Germline V gives CDR1 SGHAT, CDR2 FQNNGV. This CDR3 region has 13 residues. V lost 5 bases, J lost 8 bases, and 12 bases lay in between. The CDR3 here is CASSPRLSGELFF. Here the CDR3 DNA reads TGTGCCAGCAGCCCCCGGCTATCTGGGGAGCTGTTTTTT.

J is TRBJ1-4 and V is TRBV20-1; no reliable D call. The CDR3 loop spans 11 amino acids. Germline V gene sequence: CDR1 DFQATT, CDR2 SNEGSKA (reference sequence). Trimming left V 2 bases short and J 14 bases short, with 12 bases between. As DNA, the CDR3 is TGCAGTGCTAGAAGTGGGCCGTCTCTGTTTTTT. As protein: CSARSGPSLFF.

The chain combines TRBV6-5 with TRBJ1-6, with 8 bases that match TRBD1. Germline V gene lookup returns CDR1 MNHEY and CDR2 SVGAGI. The CDR3 is 13 amino acids. The V gene end was trimmed by 11 bases and the J gene end by 9 bases; junction bases not matched to a gene: 9. CDR3 sequence reads: CAETDRESSPLHF. The CDR3 DNA sequence: TGTGCCGAAACGGACAGGGAAAGTTCACCCCTCCACTTT.

Comments on this clone: This same CDR3 is encoded by further DNA sequences in the sample. The rearrangement joins TRBV5-1 to TRBJ1-1; no reliable D call. CDR3 size: 13 residues. V lost 3 bases to trimming and J lost 1 base, with 7 bases between them. CDR1 and CDR2 (germline): SGHRS, YFSETQ. CDR3 sequence: CASSSQENTEAFF. In DNA, the CDR3 is TGCGCCAGCAGCTCCCAGGAGAACACTGAAGCTTTCTTT.

The chain uses TRBV7-2 and TRBJ1-5, with D possibly TRBD1 on 5 matching bases. V dropped 1 base and J dropped 6 bases, with 10 bases sitting between them. The CDR3 covers 14 residues. Germline-derived CDR1 and CDR2 are SGHTA and FQGNSA. The CDR3 nucleotides are TGTGCCAGCAGCTTAGGGGGGTATGGTCAGCCCCAGCATTTT. Amino acid sequence: CASSLGGYGQPQHF.

The V call is TRBV5-4, the J call TRBJ2-6; a possible D gene is TRBD2 (7 bases). The CDR3 spans 18 residues. V was trimmed by 0 bases and J by 1 base, leaving 14 bases between them. CDR1 SGHNT and CDR2 YYREEE come from the germline V gene (reference sequence). The CDR3: CASSLAGGAWSGANVLTF. The CDR3 bases are TGTGCCAGCAGCTTGGCGGGGGGCGCTTGGTCTGGGGCCAACGTCCTGACTTTC.

This clone was seen only once. CDR3: CASSPTGGGEKLFF. The CDR3 coding sequence is TGTGCCAGCAGCCCCACAGGGGGCGGTGAAAAACTGTTTTTT. J is TRBJ1-4 and V is TRBV7-2; 9 bases agree with TRBD1. V lost 5 bases and J lost 7; bases outside the gene matches: 5. The CDR3 has 14 amino acids. The germline CDR1 and CDR2 sequences are SGHTA and FQGNSA.

The chain has TRBV19 and TRBJ2-2, with D uncertain. There are 12 residues in the CDR3. The V and J ends lost 8 bases and 7 bases respectively, with 11 bases between them. CDR1 and CDR2 (germline): LNHDA, SQIVND (reference sequence). CDR3 in DNA: TGTGCCAGTGGCGGAGTCCGCGGGGAGCTGTTTTTT. Its translation: CASGGVRGELFF.

This clone has only a few counts. The V call is TRBV15, the J call TRBJ2-1; D possibly corresponds to TRBD1 (5 bases). V lost 0 bases, J lost 0 bases, and 6 bases lay in between. The V gene's germline CDR1 is LNHNV and CDR2 YYDKDF (reference sequence). CDR3 length equals 15 residues. CDR3 in DNA: TGTGCCACCAGCAGAGACGACAGCTCCTACAATGAGCAGTTCTTC. Its translation is CATSRDDSSYNEQFF.

Only a few counts were recorded for this clone. This chain links TRBV11-2 with TRBJ2-3; no reliable D call. CDR1 and CDR2 (germline): SGHAT, FQNNGV. Trimming cost V 5 bases and J 12 bases, with 12 bases left between them. CDR3 size: 11 residues. CDR3 residues: CASSNYNRQYF. DNA for the CDR3: TGTGCCAGCAGCAATTACAATCGCCAGTATTTT.

This clone was recorded many times. This chain connects TRBV5-6 to TRBJ2-3; unclear D gene. The CDR3 runs to 18 residues. The germline V gene has CDR1 SGHDT and CDR2 YYEEEE. Trimming shortened V by 2 bases and J by 0 bases, and 19 bases separated the two germline ends. The CDR3 DNA reads TGTGCCAGCAGCTTTCGTGGGTTTTTCCCCACAAGCACAGATACGCAGTATTTT. Translated: CASSFRGFFPTSTDTQYF. The variable domain in full, with the rest retrieved from reference TRBV5-6 and TRBJ2-3, is DAGVTQSPTHLIKTRGQQVTLRCSPKSGHDTVSWYQQALGQGPQFIFQYYEEEERQRGNFPDRFSGHQFPNYSSELNVNALLLGDSALYLCASSFRGFFPTSTDTQYFGPGTRLTVL.

The rearrangement links TRBV10-3 to TRBJ2-2; D is unclear. Germline CDR1 and CDR2: ENHRY and SYGVKD. This CDR3 region has 14 residues. V was cut by 7 bases and J by 1 base, with 10 bases left in between. DNA for the CDR3: TGTGCCATCATGTCGACACAGAACACCGGGGAGCTGTTTTTT. This codes for CAIMSTQNTGELFF.

This chain connects TRBV28 to TRBJ1-3; tentatively, D is TRBD1 (6 bases). Trimming shortened V by 7 bases and J by 4 bases, and 14 bases separated the two germline ends. Looked up from germline, CDR1 is MDHEN and CDR2 is SYDVKM. This CDR3 contains 14 residues. The CDR3 DNA sequence: TGTGCCAGCATCCAACAGGGAATAGGAAACACCATATATTTT. Residues: CASIQQGIGNTIYF. The complete variable domain, with remaining parts taken from reference TRBV28 and TRBJ1-3, reads DVKVTQSSRYLVKRTGEKVFLECVQDMDHENMFWYRQDPGLGLRLIYFSYDVKMKEKGDIPEGYSVSREKKERFSLILESASTNQTSMYLCASIQQGIGNTIYFGEGSWLTVV.

The chain recombines TRBV6-1 with TRBJ1-5; D gene unclear. From germline, CDR1 is MNHNS and CDR2 SASEGT. The CDR3 covers 17 residues. V was cut by 2 bases and J by 6 bases, with 20 bases left in between. In DNA form, the CDR3 reads TGTGCCAGCAGTGAAACAACTCTACAGTGGAAGGGTCAGCCCCAGCATTTT. Encoded protein: CASSETTLQWKGQPQHF.

As DNA, the CDR3 is TGTGCCTGGACCCGGGACTACAGGGGCAATGAGCAGTTCTTC. It codes for CAWTRDYRGNEQFF. V is TRBV30 and J is TRBJ2-1; D is tentatively TRBD1 or TRBD2 (7 bases each). The CDR3 runs 14 residues. V shed 4 bases and J shed 6 bases, with 16 bases lying between them. Germline CDR1 reads GTSNPN; CDR2 reads SVGIG (reference sequence).

Here the CDR3 reads CASSPRGSRENYGYTF. The CDR3 DNA reads as TGTGCCAGCAGCCCACGTGGGTCGCGGGAGAACTATGGCTACACCTTC. The gene calls are TRBV5-5 and TRBJ1-2; D gene uncertain. Germline CDR1 and CDR2: SGHKS and YYEKEE (reference sequence). Trimming pared 4 bases from V and 2 bases from J, leaving 18 bases between. This CDR3 is 16 amino acids long.

This chain links TRBV30 with TRBJ2-1; 8 nucleotides line up with TRBD1. Germline V CDR1 and CDR2: GTSNPN, SVGIG (reference sequence). V was clipped by 4 bases and J by 1 base; unmatched bases: 3. The CDR3 extends over 14 amino acids. CDR3 amino acids: CAWTQGVSYNEQFF. CDR3 bases: TGTGCCTGGACACAGGGGGTTTCCTACAATGAGCAGTTCTTC.